What follows is one T cell receptor beta chain and its context. Its cognate antigen is unknown. These data are taken from a study of Ad26.COV2.S vaccination and SARS-CoV-2 variants. Across the study: Ad26.COV2.S was injected intramuscularly once or twice, 56 days apart. Points from the study as a whole: Marked by substantial breadth, spike-specific CD8+ and CD4+ T cell responses were reportedly seen after vaccination. Vaccine and placebo recipients had similar non-spike TCR breadth.

The germline V gene encodes CDR1 SGHDN and CDR2 FVKESK. The CDR3 is made up of 15 amino acids. V dropped 1 base and J dropped 7 bases, with 11 bases sitting between them. Treatment indicated: some 20 received Ad26.COV2.S at low or high dose, single or two shots; about 5 received placebo; per-sample allocation not given. Following the first vaccine or placebo injection, samples were taken on day 63. Method: immunoSEQ multiplex PCR; TCRdb's copy keeps in-frame clones and lacks some. Of 350,000 to 450,000 clones in the sample, around 92% were seen once. This receptor was taken from a person between 18 and 65 years old who received the Ad26.COV2.S COVID-19 vaccine or a placebo. The chain employs TRBV14 and TRBJ1-6, with a weak D call TRBD1 (6 bases). The sequencing used peripheral blood, collected in a trial of Ad26.COV2.S vaccine versus placebo. The chain's CDR3 is CASSQAAGVNSPLHF. The CDR3 region has the DNA TGTGCCAGCAGCCAAGCGGCAGGGGTGAATTCACCCCTCCACTTT.